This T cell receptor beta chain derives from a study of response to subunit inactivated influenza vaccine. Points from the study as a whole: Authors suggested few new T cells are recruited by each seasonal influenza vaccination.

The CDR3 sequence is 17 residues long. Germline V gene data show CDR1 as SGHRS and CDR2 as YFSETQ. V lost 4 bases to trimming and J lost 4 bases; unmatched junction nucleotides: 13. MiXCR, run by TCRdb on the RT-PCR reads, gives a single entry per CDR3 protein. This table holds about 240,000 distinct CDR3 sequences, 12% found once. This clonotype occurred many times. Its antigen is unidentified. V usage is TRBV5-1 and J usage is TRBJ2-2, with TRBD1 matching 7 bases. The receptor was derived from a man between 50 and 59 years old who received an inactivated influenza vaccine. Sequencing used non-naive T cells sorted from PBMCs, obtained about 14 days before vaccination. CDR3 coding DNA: TGCGCCAGCAGCCCCTCCGGGACAGCCTTCTCCACCGGGGAGCTGTTTTTT. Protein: CASSPSGTAFSTGELFF. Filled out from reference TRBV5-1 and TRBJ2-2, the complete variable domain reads KAGVTQTPRYLIKTRGQQVTLSCSPISGHRSVSWYQQTPGQGLQFLFEYFSETQRNKGNFPGRFSGRQFSNSRSEMNVSTLELGDSALYLCASSPSGTAFSTGELFFGEGSRLTVL.